One sample yielded the 8 T cell receptor beta chains listed below, sequenced in a study of cytomegalovirus exposure and HLA in healthy donors. Generated by immunoSEQ multiplex PCR, the TCRdb table keeps only in-frame clones and is missing some. Among tens of thousands of clones listed, 70% to 90% were seen once. Material for sequencing was PBMCs. These receptors were collected from a woman aged 18-29 years in good health and CMV-seropositive.

V gene TRBV27 combines with J gene TRBJ1-6; 10 bases are shared with TRBD1. From germline, CDR1 is MNHEY and CDR2 SMNVEV (reference sequence). Unmatched junction bases numbered 10, after V lost 6 bases and J lost 8 bases. There are 16 residues in the CDR3. The CDR3 DNA reads as TGTGCCAGCAGCCAAACCTCGGGACAGGGGTATTCACCCCTCCACTTT. It yields the protein CASSQTSGQGYSPLHF.

V is TRBV25-1 and J is TRBJ2-2, with 9 positions matching TRBD2. With 2 bases clipped from V and 5 bases from J, the junction kept 6 bases outside the gene matches. This CDR3 comprises 16 residues. Germline loops: CDR1 MGHDK, CDR2 SYGVNS. Here the CDR3 reads CASSEARGGWTGELFF. The CDR3 bases are TGTGCCAGCAGTGAAGCGCGGGGGGGATGGACCGGGGAGCTGTTTTTT.

The chain uses TRBV7-8 and TRBJ2-5, with D perhaps TRBD1 (5 bases). This CDR3 is 13 amino acids long. In germline, CDR1 is SGHVS, CDR2 FQNEAQ. V dropped 6 bases and J dropped 5 bases, with 13 bases sitting between them. In nucleotides, the CDR3 is TGTGCCAGCAGAGGCTCAGGGAAGGAGACCCAGTACTTC. Its protein is CASRGSGKETQYF.

J is TRBJ2-5 and V is TRBV7-9; 7 nucleotides line up with TRBD1. The CDR3 covers 18 residues. Germline assignment: CDR1 SEHNR and CDR2 FQNEAQ (reference sequence). Losses at the gene ends were 5 bases for V and 5 bases for J; bases not matched to a gene: 20. The CDR3 loop reads CASSTQVEYRGMLETQYF. In nucleotides, the CDR3 is TGTGCCAGCAGCACCCAGGTCGAGTACAGGGGTATGTTGGAGACCCAGTACTTC.

This chain uses TRBV5-4 with TRBJ2-5, with 11 bases lining up with TRBD2. V shed 7 bases and J 5 bases; nucleotides not matched to a gene: 13. The CDR3 has 16 amino acids. In germline, CDR1 is SGHNT, CDR2 YYREEE (reference sequence). The CDR3 sequence is CASGTHSGRAGETQYF. The CDR3 DNA reads as TGTGCCAGCGGAACCCATAGCGGGAGGGCGGGTGAGACCCAGTACTTC.

The J gene is TRBJ2-1, the V gene TRBV19; D gene unclear. Germline values: CDR1 LNHDA, CDR2 SQIVND (reference sequence). The CDR3 sequence is 15 residues long. Trimming shortened V by 6 bases and J by 0 bases, and 12 bases separated the two germline ends. The CDR3 reads CASSLDRSSYNEQFF. Here the CDR3 DNA reads TGTGCCAGTAGCCTCGATCGTAGCTCCTACAATGAGCAGTTCTTC.

In this sample, this clone turned up a few times. This sequence joins TRBV5-1 and TRBJ2-7; 7 bases are shared with TRBD1. V lost 3 bases and J lost 5; bases outside the gene matches: 8. Germline V lookup: CDR1 SGHRS, CDR2 YFSETQ. The CDR3 runs to 14 residues. CDR3 DNA: TGCGCCAGCAGCTACGACAGGGTGGGCGACGAGCAGTACTTC. Translation: CASSYDRVGDEQYF. The full variable domain, rest sourced from reference TRBV5-1 and TRBJ2-7, is KAGVTQTPRYLIKTRGQQVTLSCSPISGHRSVSWYQQTPGQGLQFLFEYFSETQRNKGNFPGRFSGRQFSNSRSEMNVSTLELGDSALYLCASSYDRVGDEQYFGPGTRLTVT.

The chain combines TRBV7-2 with TRBJ1-1, with 8 bases that match TRBD1. The ends lost 5 bases at V and 0 bases at J; junction bases unmatched: 8. The CDR3 is 16 residues long. Germline CDR1 SGHTA, CDR2 FQGNSA. The CDR3 nucleotides read TGTGCCAGCAGCGACGACAGGGGCCCTTTGAACACTGAAGCTTTCTTT. It is translated as CASSDDRGPLNTEAFF.